This T cell receptor beta chain came from a study of control samples from healthy donors and cancer patients. Sequenced by immunoSEQ multiplex PCR; TCRdb stores in-frame clones only, minus some. The table lists about 120,000 clones, 80% to 90% of them singletons. The CDR3 consists of 15 residues. CDR1 is MNHEY and CDR2 is SVGAGI in the germline V gene. V gave up 6 bases and J gave up 1 base, with 12 bases separating them. This clone showed up just once. Sequencing was performed on PBMCs. This chain connects TRBV6-5 to TRBJ1-4, with D possibly TRBD1 on 5 matching bases. The clonotype comes from a woman in her 50s with colorectal cancer. CDR3 amino acids: CASSDQGETNEKLFF. As DNA, the CDR3 is TGTGCCAGCAGCGATCAGGGAGAAACTAATGAAAAACTGTTTTTT.